This entry features one T cell receptor beta chain sequence. These data belong to a study of blood T cell repertoires in COVID-19. Study-wide context: Sample material is recorded as cDNA or gDNA derived from T cells, B-cell-depleted T cells, or PBMCs.

Germline V lookup: CDR1 MNHEY, CDR2 SVGEGT. J gave up 4 bases and V 6 bases, and 9 bases lay outside the gene matches. The CDR3 consists of 15 residues. The method was immunoSEQ multiplex PCR; TCRdb's version includes in-frame clones alone and lacks a portion of them. The table shows around 91,000 clones, with 70% to 80% occurring only once. The sequence was obtained from an elderly woman with active or convalescent COVID-19. The rearrangement joins TRBV6-2 or TRBV6-3 to TRBJ2-5, with 9 bases aligning to TRBD2. The sequenced sample consisted of peripheral blood. The CDR3: CASSRISGSGETQYF. The CDR3 DNA reads as TGTGCCAGCAGCCGTATTAGCGGGAGTGGAGAGACCCAGTACTTC.